A selection of T cell receptor beta chains follows, all from one sample in a study of T cells in Graves' hyperthyroidism and ophthalmopathy. TCRdb reprocessed the multiplex PCR reads with MiXCR, giving one entry per CDR3 protein. The data contain 600,000 to 700,000 distinct CDR3 sequences, roughly 15% of them singletons. Sample: blood. The receptor source for this set is a woman in her 40s with Graves' ophthalmopathy. Both conserved end residues are trimmed from each CDR3.

CDR3: ASSQVPAENTGELF; V: TRBV4-3
CDR3: ASDKSPGRNTGELF; V: TRBV6-2/TRBV6-3
CDR3: ASSERTANYGYT; V: TRBV6-1
CDR3: ATSGADGGSYEQY; V: TRBV24-1
CDR3: ASGDTTLRNTEAF; V: TRBV28
CDR3: ASSFGRLGTEAF; V: TRBV7-9
CDR3: ASSTGTGRNQPQH; V: TRBV19
CDR3: ASSLAQDTDTQY; V: TRBV5-1
CDR3: ASRQSSYEQY; V: TRBV6-1
CDR3: AISDRGKNTGELF; V: TRBV10-3
CDR3: SVDDFRAYQPQH; V: TRBV29-1
CDR3: ASTKLAEYQETQY; V: TRBV6-2/TRBV6-3
CDR3: ASHTGFRELF; V: TRBV19
CDR3: SVAQGMNTEAF; V: TRBV29-1
CDR3: ASSIPTGEQY; V: TRBV28
CDR3: ASEGLTITGELF; V: TRBV6-2/TRBV6-3
CDR3: ASGLGVSQGYT; V: TRBV28
CDR3: ASSSEYQETQY; V: TRBV6-2/TRBV6-3
CDR3: TSRPGQQETQY; V: TRBV19
CDR3: ASSEAGLAKVDEQY; V: TRBV6-1
CDR3: ASSDGGQGWYEQY; V: TRBV6-1
CDR3: ASRSLAGETGELF; V: TRBV19
CDR3: ASSQDGPYYEQY; V: TRBV14